These 29 T cell receptor beta chains came from one sample sequenced in a study of cytomegalovirus exposure and HLA in healthy donors. 13 Jbeta primers and 60 Vbeta primers were used for the PCR. Only in-frame clones appear in the TCRdb table, and some are missing; sequencing was by immunoSEQ multiplex PCR. Among tens of thousands of clones listed, 75% to 85% were seen once. Sequenced: PBMCs. These receptors all stem from a male donor in good health and CMV-seronegative.

This clone occurred once. The V gene is TRBV19, the J gene TRBJ1-4, with TRBD1 as a possible D gene (5 bases). Trimming cost V 5 bases and J 0 bases, with 10 bases left between them. The V gene's germline CDR1 is LNHDA and CDR2 SQIVND (reference sequence). The CDR3 totals 15 residues. The CDR3 is CASSPWTSTNEKLFF. Written as DNA, the CDR3 is TGTGCCAGTAGTCCGTGGACATCAACTAATGAAAAACTGTTTTTT. Looking up the rest from reference TRBV19 and TRBJ1-4 gives the full variable domain: DGGITQSPKYLFRKEGQNVTLSCEQNLNHDAMYWYRQDPGQGLRLIYYSQIVNDFQKGDIAEGYSVSREKKESFPLTVTSAQKNPTAFYLCASSPWTSTNEKLFFGSGTQLSVL.

This chain links TRBV10-3 with TRBJ2-2; 10 bases are shared with TRBD1. The trim removed 9 bases at V and 5 bases at J, leaving 12 bases unmatched. This CDR3 comprises 16 residues. Looked up from germline, CDR1 is ENHRY and CDR2 is SYGVKD. The CDR3, as DNA: TGTGCCATGGCCCCCCTGGACAGGGGGGGGACCGGGGAGCTGTTTTTT. Translating it yields CAMAPLDRGGTGELFF.

The gene calls are TRBV5-5 and TRBJ1-4, with 7 bases identical to TRBD1. Germline V lookup: CDR1 SGHKS, CDR2 YYEKEE (reference sequence). V was clipped by 4 bases and J by 3 bases; unmatched bases: 6. The CDR3 runs to 15 residues. The CDR3 DNA reads TGTGCCAGCAGCCCCCCGGACAGGTCTAATGAAAAACTGTTTTTT. It translates to CASSPPDRSNEKLFF.

This chain joins TRBV9 and TRBJ2-2, with 8 nucleotides matching TRBD2. V shed 2 bases and J 4 bases; nucleotides not matched to a gene: 4. The V gene's germline CDR1 is SGDLS and CDR2 YYNGEE. CDR3 length equals 15 residues. CDR3 DNA sequence: TGTGCCAGCAGCGTCGGGGGGGCCGGCACCGGGGAGCTGTTTTTT. The encoded protein is CASSVGGAGTGELFF.

Only one count was recorded for this clone. The V call is TRBV5-6, the J call TRBJ2-7; tentative D call: TRBD2 (6 bases). Germline V gene data show CDR1 as SGHDT and CDR2 as YYEEEE. With 0 bases removed from V and 3 bases from J, the gap between germline ends came to 10 bases. The CDR3 extends over 14 amino acids. The DNA of the CDR3 is TGTGCCAGCAGCTTGGCGACTAGTAACTACGAGCAGTACTTC. The encoded protein is CASSLATSNYEQYF.

In its sample, this clone was seen a few times. The chain couples TRBV6-5 to TRBJ1-5; D is undetermined. V was clipped by 2 bases and J by 9 bases, with 11 bases between them. The CDR3 spans 13 residues. CDR1 MNHEY and CDR2 SVGAGI come from the germline V gene. For the CDR3, the DNA is TGTGCCAGCAGTTACAGGCCCAGGTGGCCCCAGCATTTT. This translates into CASSYRPRWPQHF.

The rearrangement links TRBV10-3 to TRBJ1-2; 7 bases are shared with TRBD1. The CDR3 has 17 residues. The germline V gene encodes CDR1 ENHRY and CDR2 SYGVKD. Losses at the gene ends were 6 bases for V and 0 bases for J; bases not matched to a gene: 13. The CDR3 loop is CAISRYTGQISNYGYTF. CDR3 in DNA: TGTGCCATCAGCAGGTACACGGGACAGATATCTAACTATGGCTACACCTTC.

The rearrangement links TRBV4-3 to TRBJ2-3; the match to TRBD2 covers 8 bases. The CDR3 is 16 residues long. CDR1 is LGHNA, CDR2 YSLEER, per germline. The J segment lost 3 bases and the V segment lost 2 bases, leaving 7 bases of the junction unmatched. CDR3 sequence: CASSQTGTRETDTQYF. CDR3 nucleotides: TGCGCCAGCAGCCAAACAGGGACTAGAGAGACAGATACGCAGTATTTT.

This CDR3 is CASSGQLYGYTF. CDR3 DNA sequence: TGTGCCAGCAGCGGACAGCTCTATGGCTACACCTTC. The V gene is TRBV2, the J gene TRBJ1-2; maybe TRBD1 (6 bases). The CDR3 spans 12 residues. Germline CDR1 is SNHLY and CDR2 is FYNNEI. Trimming took off 6 bases at V and 4 bases at J, with 9 bases between the two ends.

The chain has TRBV7-2 and TRBJ2-3; a weak D match, TRBD2 (7 bases). The V end was cut by 6 bases, the J end by 3 bases, with 16 bases between. The CDR3 covers 15 residues. Germline lookup yields CDR1 SGHTA and CDR2 FQGNSA. Here the CDR3 reads CASRGGGGITDTQYF. CDR3 DNA sequence: TGTGCCAGCAGAGGCGGCGGGGGCATTACAGATACGCAGTATTTT.

This rearrangement joins TRBV13 to TRBJ2-3, with a weak D call TRBD2 (5 bases). In germline, CDR1 is PRHDT, CDR2 FYEKMQ (reference sequence). The CDR3 length is 17 residues. Trimming stripped 0 bases from V and 3 bases from J, with 16 bases between. CDR3 DNA: TGTGCCAGCAGCTTAGGCCTAGCAGGCGGTAGGACAGATACGCAGTATTTT. It yields the protein CASSLGLAGGRTDTQYF.

The rearrangement joins TRBV18 to TRBJ2-2; the D gene is possibly TRBD1 (6 bases). Germline V CDR1 and CDR2: KGHSH, LQKENI. The CDR3 spans 16 residues. Trimming removed 2 bases at V and 0 bases at J, with 10 bases between. This CDR3 reads CASSPAQGANTGELFF. The CDR3 coding sequence is TGTGCCAGCTCACCAGCACAGGGTGCGAACACCGGGGAGCTGTTTTTT.

This chain connects TRBV4-3 to TRBJ2-7; TRBD1 agrees at 7 bases. Germline V gives CDR1 LGHNA, CDR2 YSLEER. J gave up 2 bases and V 0 bases, and 4 bases lay outside the gene matches. This CDR3 has 15 amino acids. DNA for the CDR3: TGCGCCAGCAGCCAAGATCCACAGGGGACCTACGAGCAGTACTTC. Protein product: CASSQDPQGTYEQYF.

The rearrangement uses TRBV5-5 and TRBJ1-1; 7 nucleotides agree with TRBD1. The CDR3 contains 18 residues. After removal of 6 bases from V and 1 base from J, the junction contained 18 bases not matched to a gene. The germline V gene encodes CDR1 SGHKS and CDR2 YYEKEE (reference sequence). Written as DNA, the CDR3 is TGTGCCAGCACCAACGAGGGGGCCGCAACGTTTAGGAACACTGAAGCTTTCTTT. Its protein is CASTNEGAATFRNTEAFF.

The rearrangement uses TRBV27 and TRBJ1-1; D unclear. CDR1 MNHEY and CDR2 SMNVEV come from the germline V gene (reference sequence). Trimming removed 2 bases at V and 5 bases at J, with 21 bases between. The length of the CDR3 is 17 residues. The CDR3 here is CASSLRAPWEKWTEAFF. The DNA of the CDR3 is TGTGCCAGCAGTTTACGTGCCCCATGGGAGAAGTGGACTGAAGCTTTCTTT.

The chain joins TRBV19 to TRBJ2-2, with D unresolved. CDR3 length: 14 residues. The germline gives CDR1 LNHDA, CDR2 SQIVND (reference sequence). V lost 3 bases and J 5 bases, leaving 10 bases between the germline ends. Here the CDR3 reads CASSIRAATGELFF. The CDR3 nucleotides read TGTGCCAGTAGTATCAGAGCAGCGACCGGGGAGCTGTTTTTT.

V usage is TRBV7-2 and J usage is TRBJ2-2; 7 positions match TRBD1. Trimming removed 1 base from V and 4 bases from J; junction bases left unmatched: 6. CDR3 length: 16 amino acids. Germline V gene data show CDR1 as SGHTA and CDR2 as FQGNSA. In DNA form, the CDR3 reads TGTGCCAGCAGCTTAGTAAGGGGGCCAGGCACCGGGGAGCTGTTTTTT. Its translation is CASSLVRGPGTGELFF.

The V call is TRBV9, the J call TRBJ1-1; TRBD1 is a possible D gene (6 bases). Trimming took 0 bases from V and 9 from J, leaving 12 bases between them. Per the germline V gene, CDR1 is SGDLS and CDR2 is YYNGEE. This CDR3 comprises 13 residues. Here the CDR3 reads CASSVAGGGQAFF. DNA for the CDR3: TGTGCCAGCAGCGTAGCTGGGGGGGGCCAAGCTTTCTTT. Supplemented by reference TRBV9 and TRBJ1-1, the full variable domain reads DSGVTQTPKHLITATGQRVTLRCSPRSGDLSVYWYQQSLDQGLQFLIQYYNGEERAKGNILERFSAQQFPDLHSELNLSSLELGDSALYFCASSVAGGGQAFFGQGTRLTVV.

The gene calls are TRBV11-1 and TRBJ1-2, with 8 nucleotides matching TRBD1. The CDR3 totals 16 residues. CDR1 and CDR2 (germline): SGHAT, FQDESV (reference sequence). Unmatched junction bases numbered 9, after V lost 2 bases and J lost 4 bases. As DNA, the CDR3 is TGTGCCAGCAGCTTATTGACAGGGGCCCGGGGCTATGGCTACACCTTC. Residues: CASSLLTGARGYGYTF.

The genes are TRBV9 and TRBJ2-3; 10 positions agree with TRBD2. CDR1 is SGDLS, CDR2 YYNGEE, per germline. The CDR3 spans 16 residues. The junction had 4 bases not matched to a gene; V was cut back by 0 bases and J by 3 bases. The CDR3 coding sequence is TGTGCCAGCAGCGTAGGGGGTAGCGGGGGGACAGATACGCAGTATTTT. Amino acids: CASSVGGSGGTDTQYF. The variable domain in full, with the rest retrieved from reference TRBV9 and TRBJ2-3, is DSGVTQTPKHLITATGQRVTLRCSPRSGDLSVYWYQQSLDQGLQFLIQYYNGEERAKGNILERFSAQQFPDLHSELNLSSLELGDSALYFCASSVGGSGGTDTQYFGPGTRLTVL.

This CDR3 is CASSKMDRGGTDTQYF. CDR3 nucleotide sequence: TGTGCCAGCAGCAAAATGGACAGGGGAGGGACAGATACGCAGTATTTT. The chain uses TRBV5-5 and TRBJ2-3, with 9 bases aligning to TRBD1. V shed 4 bases and J 3 bases; nucleotides not matched to a gene: 9. Germline V lookup: CDR1 SGHKS, CDR2 YYEKEE (reference sequence). The CDR3 contains 16 residues.

This chain uses TRBV9 with TRBJ2-7; weak D call: TRBD1 (6 bases). This CDR3 contains 14 residues. Per germline, CDR1 SGDLS and CDR2 YYNGEE. The ends were cut back, 0 bases at V and 4 bases at J, with 11 bases in the middle. The CDR3 protein is CASSVEGEGYEQYF. CDR3 coding DNA: TGTGCCAGCAGCGTAGAGGGGGAAGGGTACGAGCAGTACTTC.

The rearrangement joins TRBV6-5 to TRBJ2-3; 9 bases fit TRBD1. Germline values: CDR1 MNHEY, CDR2 SVGAGI. Trimming at V came to 6 bases and at J to 7 bases, leaving 8 bases not matched to a gene. The CDR3 totals 14 residues. The CDR3: CASRPGQGGNTQYF. The CDR3 DNA reads as TGTGCCAGCAGGCCGGGACAGGGAGGGAATACGCAGTATTTT.

The chain is built from TRBV4-2 and TRBJ1-1; 8 bases align to TRBD1. The CDR3 totals 16 residues. Germline-derived CDR1 and CDR2 are LGHNA and YNFKEQ. V lost 4 bases and J lost 3; bases outside the gene matches: 10. CDR3 residues: CASSLQPDRADTEAFF. The CDR3 DNA reads TGTGCCAGCAGCCTCCAACCGGACAGGGCAGACACTGAAGCTTTCTTT.

In its sample, this clone was seen a few times. The chain joins TRBV7-8 to TRBJ1-5; TRBD1 is a possible D gene (5 bases). This CDR3 region has 14 residues. The V gene's germline CDR1 is SGHVS and CDR2 FQNEAQ. V lost 5 bases and J 3 bases, leaving 11 bases between the germline ends. The CDR3 DNA is TGTGCCAGCAGCCTGACAGCGCTCAATCAGCCCCAGCATTTT. Its translation: CASSLTALNQPQHF.

The chain uses TRBV29-1 and TRBJ1-1; D might be TRBD1 (5 bases). This CDR3 comprises 12 residues. CDR1 and CDR2 from the germline V gene are SQVTM and ANQGSEA. Deletions cut 4 bases from V and 1 base from J, with 7 bases between. The CDR3 DNA reads as TGCAGCGTTGCCGGACAGAACACTGAAGCTTTCTTT. It yields the protein CSVAGQNTEAFF.

The V call is TRBV11-2, the J call TRBJ1-5, with D possibly matching TRBD1 (6 bases). V gave up 5 bases and J gave up 0 bases, with 11 bases separating them. CDR3 length: 15 residues. Germline loops: CDR1 SGHAT, CDR2 FQNNGV. This CDR3 is CASSLGQYSNQPQHF. The DNA for the CDR3 is TGTGCCAGCAGCCTAGGACAGTATAGCAATCAGCCCCAGCATTTT.

The CDR3 reads CASSSTFSNQPQHF. Here the CDR3 DNA reads TGTGCCAGCAGCTCGACATTTAGCAATCAGCCCCAGCATTTT. This chain connects TRBV7-2 to TRBJ1-5, with no clear D. CDR1 SGHTA and CDR2 FQGNSA come from the germline V gene. The V end lost 4 bases, the J end lost 0 bases, and 7 bases lay between the germline ends. This CDR3 has 14 residues.

This sequence joins TRBV28 and TRBJ1-2, with TRBD1 as a possible D gene (5 bases). The germline gives CDR1 MDHEN, CDR2 SYDVKM. This CDR3 is built from 15 residues. V shed 5 bases and J shed 4 bases, with 17 bases lying between them. In nucleotides, the CDR3 is TGTGCCAGCAGTACCTCTTCGACAGATTCCTATGGCTACACCTTC. Residues: CASSTSSTDSYGYTF.